This T cell receptor beta chain was observed in a study of naive and memory T cell subsets. The V segment lost 5 bases and the J segment 3 bases; nucleotides outside the gene matches: 7. CDR3 size: 15 residues. Both TRBC1 and TRBC2 were covered by a beta constant-region primer of two equimolar oligonucleotides. Four rounds of PCR amplified the ligated cDNA using nested alpha and beta constant-region primers plus SP2. TCRdb reanalysed the UMI-ligation and nested PCR reads using MiXCR and keeps one entry per CDR3 protein. The sample yields around 130,000 distinct CDR3 sequences, 35% to 40% seen once. Alpha and beta libraries were amplified separately from the second PCR onward. Overnight CMV lysate stimulation of fresh PBMCs defined donor CMV status by CD4+ IFNgamma.

Sequenced sample: central memory CD4+ T cells from blood. The V and J genes are TRBV12-3 or TRBV12-4 and TRBJ2-7; 10 nucleotides line up with TRBD2. The receptor was derived from a human donor in good health. CDR3 bases: TGTGCCAGCAGTATAACCGGGACTAGCGACTACGAGCAGTACTTC. It encodes CASSITGTSDYEQYF.